The T cell receptor (beta chain) under discussion was sequenced for a study of blood T cell repertoires in COVID-19. Trimming pared 0 bases from V and 6 bases from J, leaving 11 bases between. There are 14 residues in the CDR3. Germline CDR1 reads MNHEY; CDR2 reads SVGAGI. Seattle researchers signed up patients amid active infection and tracked them longitudinally. As processed by the authors: Scientists estimated how many nucleated cells there were by amplifying reference gene primers. The repertoire was sequenced with immunoSEQ multiplex PCR; TCRdb's copy has only in-frame clones and lacks some. D and trimming come from the DNA, and the V and J calls and clone size come from that table. The sample includes 250,000 to 400,000 clones, under 90% of them seen just once.

The clonotype originates from a woman in her 30s with COVID-19, enrolled during active disease. The genes are TRBV6-5 and TRBJ1-2; D is possibly TRBD1 (5 bases). Sequencing input: peripheral blood. For the CDR3, the DNA is TGTGCCAGCAGTTACTCGGGGGGTCGAAATGGCTACACCTTC. Translating it yields CASSYSGGRNGYTF.